A selection of T cell receptor beta chains follows, all from one sample in a study of read filtering for tumor transcriptome and immune sequencing. MiXCR, run by TCRdb on the reads, gives a single entry per CDR3 protein. The table includes about 50,000 distinct CDR3 sequences, about a fifth detected once. Sequenced sample: a population of CD138-negative cells sorted from bone marrow. The receptors were gathered from a donor at least 40 years old with multiple myeloma. Each CDR3 is given without its conserved first and last residue. The D gene is left open where the match is weak. For some rows the clone size is stated as once, few or many, or as a class when expanded; others skip it.

TRBD1 | TRBV10-3 | few | AISVDRKNIQY
. | TRBV3-1 | few | ASASGIQETQY
TRBD2 | TRBV7-2 | many | ASSFSGGGIYNEQF
TRBD2 | TRBV29-1 | many | SVVLAGGHYEQY
. | TRBV28 | few | ASSPRGEGNIQY
. | TRBV28 | many | ASDHRASGTYEQY
. | TRBV29-1 | many | SVITGEAF
TRBD2 | TRBV15 | many | ATSRRLAGGPGNEQF
TRBD2 | TRBV3-1 | many | ASSQGLAVGFTGELF
. | TRBV5-1 | many | ASSPTEVRGYNEQF
. | TRBV7-9 | . | ASSLSYGPDTQY
. | TRBV29-1 | many | SVERQPTGELF
. | TRBV20-1 | . | SARPGETDRGETQY
. | TRBV9 | . | ASSVSGSRRETQC
. | TRBV20-1 | many | SAEVPGFSYEQY
. | TRBV20-1 | many | SARSGHDQVYGYT
TRBD1 | TRBV19 | few | ASSFGTGIYEQY